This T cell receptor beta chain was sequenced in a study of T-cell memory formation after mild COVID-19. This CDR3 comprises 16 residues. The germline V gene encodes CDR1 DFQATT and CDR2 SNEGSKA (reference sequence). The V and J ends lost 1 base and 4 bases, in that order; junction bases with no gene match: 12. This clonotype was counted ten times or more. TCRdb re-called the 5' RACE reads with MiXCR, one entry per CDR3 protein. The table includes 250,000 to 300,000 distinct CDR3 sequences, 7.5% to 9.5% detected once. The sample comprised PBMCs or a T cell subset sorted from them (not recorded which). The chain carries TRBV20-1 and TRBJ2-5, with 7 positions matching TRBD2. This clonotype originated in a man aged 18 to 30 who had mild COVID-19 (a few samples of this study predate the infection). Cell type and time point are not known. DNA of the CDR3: TGCAGTGCTAGAGTTTTCGTGGGGGGGGTCTTAGAGACCCAGTACTTC. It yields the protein CSARVFVGGVLETQYF.